This TCR beta chain was recovered during a study of OX40 agonist ivuxolimab in advanced cancers. Looking at the study overall: Subjects had a mean age of roughly 57 years, with a range of about 23 to 90; around 80% were male.

The ends lost 9 bases at V and 3 bases at J; junction bases unmatched: 11. This CDR3 is 16 amino acids long. CDR1 and CDR2 (germline): MDHEN, SYDVKM. The protocol was immunoSEQ multiplex PCR, while the TCRdb copy is restricted to in-frame clones and leaves out a portion. The table has roughly 86,000 clones, 85% to 95% seen once. The sequences come from CD4+ or CD8+ T cells sorted from blood, collected in a trial of the OX40 agonist ivuxolimab. The chain is built from TRBV28 and TRBJ2-1, with 10 bases identical to TRBD2. The TCR originated in an adult with an advanced solid tumor such as melanoma, head and neck, liver or kidney cancer. The CDR3 nucleotides read TGTGCCAGTAAGCAACGGACTAGCGGTTACTACAATGAGCAGTTCTTC. This gives the protein CASKQRTSGYYNEQFF.